This paragraph covers one TCR beta chain sequence. The protocol was immunoSEQ multiplex PCR, while the TCRdb copy is restricted to in-frame clones and leaves out a portion. Of 23,000 or so clones listed, about 91% were seen once; the top ten hold less than 9%. The data originate from a study of PD-1 and CTLA-4 blockade in melanoma. Germline CDR1 reads LNHNV; CDR2 reads YYDKDF (reference sequence). The CDR3 length is 17 residues. V was pared by 5 bases and J by 6 bases, with 24 bases between. The receptor was isolated from a human donor with melanoma. The V call is TRBV15, the J call TRBJ2-3; a weak D match, TRBD2 (7 bases). Source: CD8+ T cells from peripheral blood, taken before anti-PD-1 treatment. In DNA, the CDR3 is TGTGCCACCAGCGATCTCGTCGGGCGGGGGCTTGGGGATACGCAGTATTTT. This gives the protein CATSDLVGRGLGDTQYF.